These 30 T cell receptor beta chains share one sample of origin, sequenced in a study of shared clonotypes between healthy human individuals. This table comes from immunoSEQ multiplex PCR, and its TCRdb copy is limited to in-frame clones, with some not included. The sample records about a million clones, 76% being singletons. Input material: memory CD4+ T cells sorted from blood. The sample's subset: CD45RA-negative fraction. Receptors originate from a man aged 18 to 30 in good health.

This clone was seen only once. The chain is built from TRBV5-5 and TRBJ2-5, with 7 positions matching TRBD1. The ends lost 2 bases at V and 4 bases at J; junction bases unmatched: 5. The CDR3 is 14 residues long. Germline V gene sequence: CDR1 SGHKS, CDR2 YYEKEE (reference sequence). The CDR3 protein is CASSFRDSLETQYF. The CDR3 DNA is TGTGCCAGCAGCTTCCGGGACAGCCTAGAGACCCAGTACTTC.

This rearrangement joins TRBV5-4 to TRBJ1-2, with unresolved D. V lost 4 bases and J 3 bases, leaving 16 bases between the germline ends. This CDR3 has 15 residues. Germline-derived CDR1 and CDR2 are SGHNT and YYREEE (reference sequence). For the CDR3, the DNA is TGTGCCAGCAGCGAGGAGCGGACGGCGTACTATGGCTACACCTTC. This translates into CASSEERTAYYGYTF.

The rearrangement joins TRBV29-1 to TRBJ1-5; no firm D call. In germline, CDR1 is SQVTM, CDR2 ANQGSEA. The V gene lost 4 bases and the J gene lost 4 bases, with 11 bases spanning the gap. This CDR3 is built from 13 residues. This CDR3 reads CSVARSPNQPQHF. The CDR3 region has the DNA TGCAGCGTTGCCCGGAGTCCTAATCAGCCCCAGCATTTT.

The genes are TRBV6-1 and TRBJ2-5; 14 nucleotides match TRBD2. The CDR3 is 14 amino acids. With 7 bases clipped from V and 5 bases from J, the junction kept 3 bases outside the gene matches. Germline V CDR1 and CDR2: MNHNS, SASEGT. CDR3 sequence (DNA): TGTGCCAGCAAAAGACTAGCGGGGGGGGAGACCCAGTACTTC. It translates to CASKRLAGGETQYF.

CDR3 sequence: CASSLYDGSYEQYF. CDR3 coding DNA: TGTGCCAGCAGCTTGTATGACGGCTCCTACGAGCAGTACTTC. The gene calls are TRBV7-8 and TRBJ2-7; D remains unclear. CDR1 is SGHVS, CDR2 FQNEAQ, per germline. The CDR3 length is 14 residues. V was pared by 3 bases and J by 0 bases, with 9 bases between.

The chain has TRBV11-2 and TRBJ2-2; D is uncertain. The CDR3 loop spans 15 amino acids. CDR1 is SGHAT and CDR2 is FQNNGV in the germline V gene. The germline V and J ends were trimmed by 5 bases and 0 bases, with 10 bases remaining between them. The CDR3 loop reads CASSRRLSNTGELFF. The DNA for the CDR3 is TGTGCCAGCAGCCGACGGCTATCGAACACCGGGGAGCTGTTTTTT.

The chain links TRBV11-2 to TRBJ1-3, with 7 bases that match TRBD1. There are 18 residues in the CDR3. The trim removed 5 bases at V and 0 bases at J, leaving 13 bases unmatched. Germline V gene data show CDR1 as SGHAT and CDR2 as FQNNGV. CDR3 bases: TGTGCCAGCAGCCTAACCCTTGACAGGGTTGACTCTGGAAACACCATATATTTT. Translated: CASSLTLDRVDSGNTIYF.

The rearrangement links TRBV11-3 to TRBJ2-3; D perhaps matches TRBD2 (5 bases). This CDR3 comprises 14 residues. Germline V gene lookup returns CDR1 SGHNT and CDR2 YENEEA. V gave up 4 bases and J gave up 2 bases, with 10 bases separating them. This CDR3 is CASSWSGVTDTQYF. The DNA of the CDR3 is TGTGCCAGCAGCTGGTCCGGGGTCACAGATACGCAGTATTTT.

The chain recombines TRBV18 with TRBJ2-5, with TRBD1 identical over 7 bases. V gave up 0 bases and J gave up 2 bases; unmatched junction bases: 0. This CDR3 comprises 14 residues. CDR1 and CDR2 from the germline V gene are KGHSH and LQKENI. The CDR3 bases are TGTGCCAGCTCACCACCGACAGGGCAAGAGACCCAGTACTTC. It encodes CASSPPTGQETQYF.

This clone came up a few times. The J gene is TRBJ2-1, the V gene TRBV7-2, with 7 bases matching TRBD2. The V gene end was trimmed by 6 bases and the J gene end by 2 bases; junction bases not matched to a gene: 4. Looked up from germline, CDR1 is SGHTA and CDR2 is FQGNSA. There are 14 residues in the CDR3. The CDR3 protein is CASSRGEPYNEQFF. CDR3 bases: TGTGCCAGCAGTCGGGGGGAGCCCTACAATGAGCAGTTCTTC.

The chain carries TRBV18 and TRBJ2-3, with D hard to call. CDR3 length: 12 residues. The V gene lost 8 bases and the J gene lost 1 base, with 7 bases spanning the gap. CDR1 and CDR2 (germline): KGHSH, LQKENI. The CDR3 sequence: CASGSGTDTQYF. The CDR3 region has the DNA TGTGCCAGCGGAAGCGGCACAGATACGCAGTATTTT.

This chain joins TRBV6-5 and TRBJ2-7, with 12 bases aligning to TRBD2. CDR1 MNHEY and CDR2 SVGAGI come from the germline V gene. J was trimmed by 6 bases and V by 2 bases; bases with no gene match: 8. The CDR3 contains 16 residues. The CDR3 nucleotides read TGTGCCAGCAGTTACCGAAGGACTAGCGGGGCGGGCGAGCAGTACTTC. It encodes CASSYRRTSGAGEQYF.

The chain's CDR3 is CASSPWDSHEQYF. The CDR3, as DNA: TGTGCCAGCAGCCCGTGGGACAGCCACGAGCAGTACTTC. V usage is TRBV14 and J usage is TRBJ2-7, with 7 nucleotides matching TRBD1. V lost 4 bases and J lost 5; bases outside the gene matches: 5. Looked up from germline, CDR1 is SGHDN and CDR2 is FVKESK. This CDR3 is built from 13 residues.

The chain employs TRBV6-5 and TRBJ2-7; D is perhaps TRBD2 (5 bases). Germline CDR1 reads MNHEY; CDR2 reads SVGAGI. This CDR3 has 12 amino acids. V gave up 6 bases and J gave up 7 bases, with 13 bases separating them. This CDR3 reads CASSQQRGEQYF. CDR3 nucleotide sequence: TGTGCCAGCAGCCAACAAAGAGGGGAGCAGTACTTC.

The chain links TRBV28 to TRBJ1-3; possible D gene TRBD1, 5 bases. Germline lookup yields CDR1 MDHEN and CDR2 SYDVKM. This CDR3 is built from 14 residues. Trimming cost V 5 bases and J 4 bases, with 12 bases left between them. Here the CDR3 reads CASSLQGGGNTIYF. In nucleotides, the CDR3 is TGTGCCAGCAGTCTCCAGGGAGGAGGAAACACCATATATTTT.

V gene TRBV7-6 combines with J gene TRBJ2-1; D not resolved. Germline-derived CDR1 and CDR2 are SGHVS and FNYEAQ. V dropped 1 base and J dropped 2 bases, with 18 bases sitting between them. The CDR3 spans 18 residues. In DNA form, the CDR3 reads TGTGCCAGCAGCTTAGAGAGTGCCTTATTCGCCACCTACAATGAGCAGTTCTTC. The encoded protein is CASSLESALFATYNEQFF.

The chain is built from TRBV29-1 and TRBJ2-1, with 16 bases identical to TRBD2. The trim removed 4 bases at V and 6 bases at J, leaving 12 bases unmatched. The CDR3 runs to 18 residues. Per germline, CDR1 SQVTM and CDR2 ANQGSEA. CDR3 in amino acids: CSVGGIGTSGRDGNEQFF. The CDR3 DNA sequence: TGCAGCGTTGGGGGAATTGGGACTAGCGGGAGGGATGGCAATGAGCAGTTCTTC.

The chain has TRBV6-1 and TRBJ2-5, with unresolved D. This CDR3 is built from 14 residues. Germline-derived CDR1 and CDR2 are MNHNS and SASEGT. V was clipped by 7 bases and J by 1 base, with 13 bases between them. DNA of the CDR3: TGTGCCAGCACCGAACGTGTGCTCCAAGAGACCCAGTACTTC. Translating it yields CASTERVLQETQYF.

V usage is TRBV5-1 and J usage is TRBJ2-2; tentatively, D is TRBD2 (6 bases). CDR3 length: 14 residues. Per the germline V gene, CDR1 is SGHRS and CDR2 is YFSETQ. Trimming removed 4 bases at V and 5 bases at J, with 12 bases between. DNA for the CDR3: TGCGCCAGCAGCATAGAGGGGACTACCGGGGAGCTGTTTTTT. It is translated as CASSIEGTTGELFF. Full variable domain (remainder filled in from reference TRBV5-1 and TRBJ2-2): KAGVTQTPRYLIKTRGQQVTLSCSPISGHRSVSWYQQTPGQGLQFLFEYFSETQRNKGNFPGRFSGRQFSNSRSEMNVSTLELGDSALYLCASSIEGTTGELFFGEGSRLTVL.

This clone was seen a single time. CDR3 loop: CASSVGTMSGNTIYF. The CDR3 DNA reads TGTGCCAGCAGTGTAGGGACAATGTCTGGAAACACCATATATTTT. This chain connects TRBV6-1 to TRBJ1-3; perhaps TRBD1 as D (6 bases). There are 15 residues in the CDR3. Trimming removed 4 bases at V and 1 base at J, with 11 bases between. In germline, CDR1 is MNHNS, CDR2 SASEGT.

The CDR3 spells CASSTRNRNEAFF. CDR3 sequence (DNA): TGTGCCAGTAGTACGCGGAACCGAAATGAAGCTTTCTTT. This chain joins TRBV19 and TRBJ1-1; unclear D gene. The CDR3 runs 13 residues. Germline assignment: CDR1 LNHDA and CDR2 SQIVND (reference sequence). Trimming took 4 bases from V and 7 from J, leaving 13 bases between them. Full variable domain (outside the CDR3, taken from reference TRBV19 and TRBJ1-1): DGGITQSPKYLFRKEGQNVTLSCEQNLNHDAMYWYRQDPGQGLRLIYYSQIVNDFQKGDIAEGYSVSREKKESFPLTVTSAQKNPTAFYLCASSTRNRNEAFFGQGTRLTVV.

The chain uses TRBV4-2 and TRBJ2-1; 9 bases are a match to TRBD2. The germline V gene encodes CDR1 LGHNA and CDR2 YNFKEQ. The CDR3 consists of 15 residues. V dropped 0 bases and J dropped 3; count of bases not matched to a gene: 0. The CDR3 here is CASSQELAGYNEQFF. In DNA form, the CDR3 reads TGTGCCAGCAGCCAAGAACTAGCGGGCTACAATGAGCAGTTCTTC.

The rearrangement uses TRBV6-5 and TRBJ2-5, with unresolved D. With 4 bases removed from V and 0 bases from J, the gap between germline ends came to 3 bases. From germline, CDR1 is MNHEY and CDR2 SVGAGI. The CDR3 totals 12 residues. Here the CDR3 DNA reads TGTGCCAGCAGTTCGTACCAAGAGACCCAGTACTTC. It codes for CASSSYQETQYF.

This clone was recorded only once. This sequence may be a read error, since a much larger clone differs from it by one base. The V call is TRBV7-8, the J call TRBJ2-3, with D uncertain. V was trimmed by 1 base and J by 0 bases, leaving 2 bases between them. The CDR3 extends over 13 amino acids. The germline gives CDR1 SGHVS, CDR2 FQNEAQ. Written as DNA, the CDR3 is TGTGCCAGCAGCTTAGGGAGCACAGATACGCAGTATTTT. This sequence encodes CASSLGSTDTQYF. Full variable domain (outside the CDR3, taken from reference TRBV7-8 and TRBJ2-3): GAGVSQSPRYKVAKRGQDVALRCDPISGHVSLFWYQQALGQGPEFLTYFQNEAQLDKSGLPSDRFFAERPEGSVSTLKIQRTQQEDSAVYLCASSLGSTDTQYFGPGTRLTVL.

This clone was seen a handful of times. The CDR3 nucleotides are TGTGCCAGCAGTTTAGGGGTGGGACAAGCTTTCTTT. This gives the protein CASSLGVGQAFF. V and J are TRBV25-1 and TRBJ1-1, with a weak D call TRBD1 (5 bases). Between the trimmed V and J ends, which lost 5 bases and 9 bases, there was a span of 13 bases. Looked up from germline, CDR1 is MGHDK and CDR2 is SYGVNS. This CDR3 has 12 residues.

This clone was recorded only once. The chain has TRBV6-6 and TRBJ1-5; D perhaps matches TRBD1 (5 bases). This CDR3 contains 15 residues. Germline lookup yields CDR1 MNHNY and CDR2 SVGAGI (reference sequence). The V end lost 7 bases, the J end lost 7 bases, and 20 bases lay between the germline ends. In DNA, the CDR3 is TGTGCCAGCACTTCAGGGACGGGCGGTGGGCAGCCCCAGCATTTT. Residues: CASTSGTGGGQPQHF.

The CDR3 reads CATEYEQYF. CDR3 coding DNA: TGTGCCACCGAGTACGAGCAGTACTTC. The genes are TRBV19 and TRBJ2-7; D unresolved. Trimming took off 10 bases at V and 4 bases at J, with 5 bases between the two ends. The CDR3 spans 9 residues. Germline V gene lookup returns CDR1 LNHDA and CDR2 SQIVND (reference sequence).

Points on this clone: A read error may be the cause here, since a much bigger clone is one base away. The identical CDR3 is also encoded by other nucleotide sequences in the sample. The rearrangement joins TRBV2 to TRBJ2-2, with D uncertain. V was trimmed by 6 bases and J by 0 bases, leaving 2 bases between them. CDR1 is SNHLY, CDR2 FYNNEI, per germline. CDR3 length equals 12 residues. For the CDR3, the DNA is TGTGCCAGCAGCCCGAACACCGGGGAGCTGTTTTTT. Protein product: CASSPNTGELFF.

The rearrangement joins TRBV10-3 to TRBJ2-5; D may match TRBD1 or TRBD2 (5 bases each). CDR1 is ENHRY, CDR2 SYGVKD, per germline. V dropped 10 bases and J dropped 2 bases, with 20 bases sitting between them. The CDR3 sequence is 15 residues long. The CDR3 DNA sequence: TGTGCCACCCACCCCGGGACCACACTTCAAGAGACCCAGTACTTC. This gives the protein CATHPGTTLQETQYF.

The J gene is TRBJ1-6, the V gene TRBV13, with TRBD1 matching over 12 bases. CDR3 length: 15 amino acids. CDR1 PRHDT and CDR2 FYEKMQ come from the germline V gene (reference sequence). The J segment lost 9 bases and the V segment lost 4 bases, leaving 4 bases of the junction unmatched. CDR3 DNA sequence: TGTGCCAGCAGCTCGGGACAGGGGGCGAGTTCACCCCTCCACTTT. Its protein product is CASSSGQGASSPLHF.